Each of the 8 T cell receptor beta chains below was sequenced from the same sample in a study of T cell repertoires in cytomegalovirus infection. One entry per CDR3 protein results from TCRdb running MiXCR on the reads. The sample holds some 250,000 distinct CDR3 sequences; approximately 9.2% are singletons and the top ten take around 15%. Source material: PBMCs. These receptors were obtained from a human donor in good health (CMV status not recorded). Some clones in this sample may be carry-over from other donors' samples.

This clonotype was seen ten or more times. The chain links TRBV28 to TRBJ1-1; tentative D call: TRBD1 (6 bases). The V gene's germline CDR1 is MDHEN and CDR2 SYDVKM. This CDR3 is built from 18 residues. V shed 2 bases and J shed 5 bases, with 24 bases lying between them. The CDR3 reads CASSLPKWSGGARTEAFF. The DNA of the CDR3 is TGTGCCAGCAGTTTACCTAAGTGGTCCGGGGGGGCGCGGACTGAAGCTTTCTTT.

This clonotype was seen many times. This chain links TRBV2 with TRBJ2-7; D is unclear. The ends were cut back, 3 bases at V and 0 bases at J, with 9 bases in the middle. Germline CDR1 is SNHLY and CDR2 is FYNNEI. The CDR3 consists of 14 residues. CDR3 sequence (DNA): TGTGCCAGCAGTGACGGGTCCTTCTCCTACGAGCAGTACTTC. Its protein product is CASSDGSFSYEQYF.

A few counts support this clonotype. The chain is built from TRBV5-5 and TRBJ1-1, with unresolved D. CDR3 size: 11 residues. Germline V gene sequence: CDR1 SGHKS, CDR2 YYEKEE (reference sequence). The ends were cut back, 1 base at V and 9 bases at J, with 7 bases in the middle. The CDR3 spells CASSLIGQAFF. Written as DNA, the CDR3 is TGTGCCAGCAGCTTGATAGGGCAAGCTTTCTTT. Full variable domain (remainder filled in from reference TRBV5-5 and TRBJ1-1): DAGVTQSPTHLIKTRGQQVTLRCSPISGHKSVSWYQQVLGQGPQFIFQYYEKEERGRGNFPDRFSARQFPNYSSELNVNALLLGDSALYLCASSLIGQAFFGQGTRLTVV.

This clonotype came up many times. The V and J genes are TRBV7-4 and TRBJ2-1; 8 bases map to TRBD2. V was pared by 5 bases and J by 7 bases, with 13 bases of the junction left unmatched. CDR3 size: 16 residues. Germline V lookup: CDR1 SGHVT, CDR2 SQSDAQ. CDR3 protein: CASSQWVAGRVNEQFF. The CDR3 nucleotides read TGTGCCAGCAGCCAGTGGGTAGCGGGGCGGGTTAATGAGCAGTTCTTC.

The gene calls are TRBV7-6 and TRBJ2-7; no firm D call. CDR3 length: 13 residues. Germline V gene lookup returns CDR1 SGHVS and CDR2 FNYEAQ. The germline V and J ends were trimmed by 4 bases and 2 bases, with 9 bases remaining between them. The CDR3 here is CASSSGSAYEQYF. The CDR3 DNA follows: TGTGCCAGCAGCTCCGGAAGCGCCTACGAGCAGTACTTC.

This clonotype was detected only a few times. This chain joins TRBV28 and TRBJ2-2, with D possibly being TRBD1 (6 bases). Germline CDR1 reads MDHEN; CDR2 reads SYDVKM. The V end was cut by 11 bases, the J end by 2 bases, with 12 bases between. The CDR3 length is 13 residues. This chain's CDR3 is CAAVQGNTGELFF. The CDR3 nucleotides are TGTGCCGCCGTACAGGGTAACACCGGGGAGCTGTTTTTT.

There are a few counts of this clonotype. The V and J genes are TRBV5-1 and TRBJ2-3; TRBD2 aligns across 9 bases. V lost 1 base, J lost 6 bases, and 9 bases stayed unmatched. The CDR3 extends over 16 amino acids. Germline assignment: CDR1 SGHRS and CDR2 YFSETQ. CDR3 nucleotides: TGCGCCAGCAGCTTGCAGCTAGCGGGACCCCCGGATACGCAGTATTTT. Translated: CASSLQLAGPPDTQYF. Based on the CDR3 plus reference TRBV5-1 and TRBJ2-3, the full variable domain is KAGVTQTPRYLIKTRGQQVTLSCSPISGHRSVSWYQQTPGQGLQFLFEYFSETQRNKGNFPGRFSGRQFSNSRSEMNVSTLELGDSALYLCASSLQLAGPPDTQYFGPGTRLTVL.

This clonotype was seen ten or more times. This chain joins TRBV7-2 and TRBJ1-1; no clear D gene. CDR3 length: 13 residues. Trimming took 5 bases from V and 4 from J, leaving 11 bases between them. Germline V gives CDR1 SGHTA, CDR2 FQGNSA. The CDR3 DNA follows: TGTGCCAGCAGCCCCCCATGGAGCACTGAAGCTTTCTTT. It specifies CASSPPWSTEAFF.